One sample yielded the 30 T cell receptor beta chains listed below, sequenced in a study of blood T cell repertoires in COVID-19 (TCRdb year 2020). The library was obtained by the immunoSEQ multiplex PCR assay. TCRdb took this table from immuneACCESS and kept in-frame rearrangements with V and J called. Such tables lack part of the clones; where checked against another copy, unresolved V genes explain under half of the gap, and the rest is unexplained. The sample yields fewer than 250,000 clones; about 87% were counted once. The leading ten clones occupy 1.5% to 2% of the sample. Material: peripheral blood. The receptors come from a man between 70 and 80 years old with acute or convalescent COVID-19.

This clone showed up just once. J is TRBJ1-1 and V is TRBV29-1; D uncertain. V was clipped by 2 bases and J by 8 bases, with 12 bases between them. This CDR3 is 12 amino acids long. In germline, CDR1 is SQVTM, CDR2 ANQGSEA. The CDR3 protein is CSVETQLLEAFF. CDR3 coding DNA: TGCAGCGTTGAAACACAGCTGCTCGAAGCTTTCTTT. The entire variable domain, with the rest obtained from reference TRBV29-1 and TRBJ1-1, is as follows: SAVISQKPSRDICQRGTSLTIQCQVDSQVTMMFWYRQQPGQSLTLIATANQGSEATYESGFVIDKFPISRPNLTFSTLTVSNMSPEDSSIYLCSVETQLLEAFFGQGTRLTVV.

The rearrangement links TRBV27 to TRBJ2-7; possible D gene TRBD2, 6 bases. V dropped 5 bases and J dropped 6 bases, with 17 bases sitting between them. Germline V CDR1 and CDR2: MNHEY, SMNVEV (reference sequence). This CDR3 spans 14 amino acids. CDR3 nucleotide sequence: TGTGCCAGCAGTCCCCAATTGGAGGGGCTCGAGCAGTACTTC. This sequence encodes CASSPQLEGLEQYF.

This chain joins TRBV18 and TRBJ2-1; possibly TRBD2 for D (5 bases). Trimming took off 3 bases at V and 0 bases at J, with 12 bases between the two ends. The germline V gene encodes CDR1 KGHSH and CDR2 LQKENI. The length of the CDR3 is 16 residues. The CDR3 nucleotides read TGTGCCAGCTCACCCAAGAGCGGCAGCTCCTACAATGAGCAGTTCTTC. The encoded protein is CASSPKSGSSYNEQFF. The variable domain in full, completed from reference TRBV18 and TRBJ2-1, reads NAGVMQNPRHLVRRRGQEARLRCSPMKGHSHVYWYRQLPEEGLKFMVYLQKENIIDESGMPKERFSAEFPKEGPSILRIQQVVRGDSAAYFCASSPKSGSSYNEQFFGPGTRLTVL.

The rearrangement joins TRBV3-1 (or the pseudogene TRBV3-2) to TRBJ1-2; possible D gene TRBD1, 6 bases. This CDR3 contains 15 residues. Germline CDR1 and CDR2: LGHDT and YNNKEL (reference sequence). Trimming took 3 bases from V and 4 from J, leaving 15 bases between them. The CDR3 loop is CASSHLDRARYGYTF. The CDR3 DNA reads as TGTGCCAGCAGCCACCTGGACAGAGCCCGCTATGGCTACACCTTC.

This chain connects TRBV15 to TRBJ2-1; 13 bases align to TRBD2. The V segment lost 3 bases and the J segment 4 bases; nucleotides outside the gene matches: 9. Looked up from germline, CDR1 is LNHNV and CDR2 is YYDKDF (reference sequence). The CDR3 is 18 residues long. The CDR3 DNA is TGTGCCACCAGCAGCGGGACTAGCGGGATCCCCAGTTACAATGAGCAGTTCTTC. Its translation is CATSSGTSGIPSYNEQFF.

The chain uses TRBV18 and TRBJ1-1, with TRBD1 identical over 8 bases. The CDR3 covers 12 residues. In germline, CDR1 is KGHSH, CDR2 LQKENI. V lost 6 bases to trimming and J lost 7 bases; unmatched junction nucleotides: 4. The CDR3 nucleotides are TGTGCCAGCTCCCTAGGACAGGGTGAAGCTTTCTTT. Protein sequence: CASSLGQGEAFF.

The V call is TRBV10-3, the J call TRBJ2-7; 11 nucleotides match TRBD2. This CDR3 spans 14 amino acids. CDR1 ENHRY and CDR2 SYGVKD come from the germline V gene. The V gene end was trimmed by 5 bases and the J gene end by 4 bases; junction bases not matched to a gene: 4. The CDR3 region has the DNA TGTGCCATCAGTTCGACTAGCGGGAAGTACGAGCAGTACTTC. Protein: CAISSTSGKYEQYF.

This rearrangement joins TRBV3-1 (or the pseudogene TRBV3-2) to TRBJ2-7; 8 nucleotides match TRBD2. CDR1 is LGHDT, CDR2 YNNKEL, per germline (reference sequence). This CDR3 spans 16 amino acids. Trimming removed 6 bases from V and 0 bases from J; junction bases left unmatched: 10. This CDR3 reads CASSQLRLASSYEQYF. The DNA for the CDR3 is TGTGCCAGCAGTCAACTCCGACTAGCGAGCTCCTACGAGCAGTACTTC.

This clone was detected only once. The chain employs TRBV5-1 and TRBJ2-1, with TRBD1 identical over 9 bases. Germline CDR1 reads SGHRS; CDR2 reads YFSETQ. V lost 3 bases to trimming and J lost 9 bases; unmatched junction nucleotides: 19. CDR3 size: 18 residues. The CDR3 protein is CASSYTAGNRGLGSEQFF. The CDR3 nucleotides are TGCGCCAGCAGCTACACTGCTGGTAACAGGGGGCTTGGAAGTGAGCAGTTCTTC.

This chain uses TRBV5-1 with TRBJ2-7; D gene ambiguous. Germline V gene data show CDR1 as SGHRS and CDR2 as YFSETQ. Trimming removed 4 bases from V and 0 bases from J, with 17 bases in between. The CDR3 totals 16 residues. CDR3 coding DNA: TGCGCCAGCAGCGCCTCTAATGACTGGAGCTCCTACGAGCAGTACTTC. Its protein product is CASSASNDWSSYEQYF. Full variable domain (outside the CDR3, taken from reference TRBV5-1 and TRBJ2-7): KAGVTQTPRYLIKTRGQQVTLSCSPISGHRSVSWYQQTPGQGLQFLFEYFSETQRNKGNFPGRFSGRQFSNSRSEMNVSTLELGDSALYLCASSASNDWSSYEQYFGPGTRLTVT.

The genes are TRBV19 and TRBJ1-6, with D maybe TRBD1 (6 bases). The CDR3 has 15 residues. Germline assignment: CDR1 LNHDA and CDR2 SQIVND (reference sequence). The germline V and J ends were trimmed by 8 bases and 4 bases, with 15 bases remaining between them. The CDR3, as DNA: TGTGCCAGTTCGAGGACAGACTTATATAATTCACCCCTCCACTTT. Translating gives CASSRTDLYNSPLHF.

This clone occurred a few times. V gene TRBV5-6 combines with J gene TRBJ2-1, with D hard to call. The germline V and J ends were trimmed by 3 bases and 10 bases, with 8 bases remaining between them. There are 11 residues in the CDR3. CDR1 SGHDT and CDR2 YYEEEE come from the germline V gene. The chain's CDR3 is CASSYSQEQFF. In DNA, the CDR3 is TGTGCCAGCAGCTATTCACAGGAGCAGTTCTTC.

This clone was picked up one time. The V and J genes are TRBV11-2 and TRBJ1-1; D is undetermined. Germline lookup yields CDR1 SGHAT and CDR2 FQNNGV. V was clipped by 2 bases and J by 8 bases, with 15 bases between them. There are 14 residues in the CDR3. CDR3 loop: CASSLSKSRGEAFF. In nucleotides, the CDR3 is TGTGCCAGCAGCTTAAGCAAAAGCCGAGGAGAAGCTTTCTTT.

The chain couples TRBV5-4 to TRBJ2-2, with D perhaps TRBD1 (6 bases). V was pared by 4 bases and J by 0 bases, with 10 bases between. Germline CDR1 reads SGHNT; CDR2 reads YYREEE (reference sequence). This CDR3 has 15 residues. The CDR3 region is CASSLGTTNTGELFF. In DNA, the CDR3 is TGTGCCAGCAGCCTTGGGACAACGAACACCGGGGAGCTGTTTTTT.

V usage is TRBV25-1 and J usage is TRBJ2-1, with TRBD1 identical over 9 bases. V shed 2 bases, J shed 10 bases, and the junction held 18 bases outside the gene matches. Germline assignment: CDR1 MGHDK and CDR2 SYGVNS. The CDR3 is 18 amino acids. The CDR3 bases are TGTGCCAGCAGTGAAGGGGCTGTTTGGGACAGGGAGAACAGGGAGCAGTTCTTC. Translated, it gives CASSEGAVWDRENREQFF.

For this clone: Being one base from a much bigger clone, this may be a read error. Other DNA sequences in the same sample also yield this CDR3. The chain joins TRBV5-1 to TRBJ2-3; D is possibly TRBD2 (5 bases). CDR1 is SGHRS, CDR2 YFSETQ, per germline. This CDR3 is built from 13 residues. V lost 5 bases, J lost 1 base, and 8 bases lay in between. CDR3 nucleotides: TGCGCCAGCAGTCTTAGCGGCACAGATACGCAGTATTTT. Protein: CASSLSGTDTQYF.

The chain uses TRBV5-5 and TRBJ1-2; D gene uncertain. The CDR3 runs to 13 residues. The germline CDR1 and CDR2 sequences are SGHKS and YYEKEE (reference sequence). The V and J ends lost 2 bases and 1 base respectively, with 6 bases between them. CDR3 region: CASSFTDNYGYTF. The CDR3, as DNA: TGTGCCAGCAGCTTTACAGATAACTATGGCTACACCTTC.

The rearrangement joins TRBV7-9 to TRBJ2-7; 11 nucleotides line up with TRBD1. Trimming removed 1 base from V and 3 bases from J; junction bases left unmatched: 5. Germline V gene lookup returns CDR1 SEHNR and CDR2 FQNEAQ (reference sequence). The CDR3 has 16 residues. CDR3: CASSLGMGTGGYEQYF. CDR3 DNA sequence: TGTGCCAGCAGCTTAGGTATGGGGACAGGGGGCTACGAGCAGTACTTC. Looking up the rest from reference TRBV7-9 and TRBJ2-7 gives the full variable domain: DTGVSQNPRHKITKRGQNVTFRCDPISEHNRLYWYRQTLGQGPEFLTYFQNEAQLEKSRLLSDRFSAERPKGSFSTLEIQRTEQGDSAMYLCASSLGMGTGGYEQYFGPGTRLTVT.

The chain employs TRBV27 and TRBJ1-2, with TRBD1 matching 10 bases. CDR1 MNHEY and CDR2 SMNVEV come from the germline V gene (reference sequence). CDR3 length equals 15 residues. J was trimmed by 1 base and V by 5 bases; bases with no gene match: 4. The CDR3 DNA reads TGTGCCAGCAGTCCCGACAGGGGGCATAACTATGGCTACACCTTC. It translates to CASSPDRGHNYGYTF.

The V gene is TRBV27, the J gene TRBJ2-7; weak D call: TRBD1 (6 bases). The V end was cut by 3 bases, the J end by 5 bases, with 11 bases between. CDR3 length: 13 amino acids. The germline CDR1 and CDR2 sequences are MNHEY and SMNVEV (reference sequence). DNA for the CDR3: TGTGCCAGCAGTTTCACCCAGGGGAACGAGCAGTACTTC. Translating gives CASSFTQGNEQYF.

The chain joins TRBV10-3 to TRBJ1-2, with D uncertain. Trimming removed 0 bases at V and 2 bases at J, with 13 bases between. In germline, CDR1 is ENHRY, CDR2 SYGVKD. The CDR3 totals 16 residues. CDR3 coding DNA: TGTGCCATCAGTGAGTCGGAAAGCGTCCCGAACTATGGCTACACCTTC. Translation: CAISESESVPNYGYTF.

The CDR3 reads CASSLKGTGTEAFF. Written as DNA, the CDR3 is TGTGCCAGCAGCTTAAAGGGGACAGGGACTGAAGCTTTCTTT. The gene calls are TRBV7-2 and TRBJ1-1, with 9 bases fitting TRBD1. The V segment lost 2 bases and the J segment 5 bases; nucleotides outside the gene matches: 3. Looked up from germline, CDR1 is SGHTA and CDR2 is FQGNSA. The CDR3 is 14 residues long.

This chain connects TRBV6-5 to TRBJ1-2; D is uncertain. Germline CDR1 MNHEY, CDR2 SVGAGI. The CDR3 covers 14 residues. V was shortened by 6 bases and J by 4 bases, with 15 bases between the two germline ends. CDR3 DNA sequence: TGTGCCAGCAGGAGAGAAGGGAGCACCTATGGCTACACCTTC. Protein: CASRREGSTYGYTF.

The genes are TRBV5-1 and TRBJ2-1; TRBD1 matches 9 bases. Unmatched junction bases numbered 10, after V lost 4 bases and J lost 5 bases. The CDR3 loop spans 16 amino acids. CDR1 and CDR2 from the germline V gene are SGHRS and YFSETQ. The CDR3 DNA is TGCGCCAGCAGCAACCACCGGGACAGGGAAAACAATGAGCAGTTCTTC. Translating it yields CASSNHRDRENNEQFF. The whole variable domain, filled in from reference TRBV5-1 and TRBJ2-1, reads KAGVTQTPRYLIKTRGQQVTLSCSPISGHRSVSWYQQTPGQGLQFLFEYFSETQRNKGNFPGRFSGRQFSNSRSEMNVSTLELGDSALYLCASSNHRDRENNEQFFGPGTRLTVL.

The CDR3 DNA is TGTGCCAGCAGTTTACGACAGGGGTCCTACGAGCAGTACTTC. Translated: CASSLRQGSYEQYF. This chain connects TRBV27 to TRBJ2-7; 8 bases fit TRBD1. This CDR3 is 14 amino acids long. The germline V gene encodes CDR1 MNHEY and CDR2 SMNVEV (reference sequence). J was trimmed by 1 base and V by 2 bases; bases with no gene match: 1.

The J gene is TRBJ2-2, the V gene TRBV19, with TRBD1 matching 10 bases. Germline V gene sequence: CDR1 LNHDA, CDR2 SQIVND (reference sequence). The CDR3 has 16 residues. Trimming at V came to 5 bases and at J to 5 bases, leaving 8 bases not matched to a gene. The DNA for the CDR3 is TGTGCCAGTAGTCCGCTAGACAGGGGGCAGACCGGGGAGCTGTTTTTT. Its protein product is CASSPLDRGQTGELFF.

This chain links TRBV9 with TRBJ1-1, with D maybe TRBD1 (6 bases). The V gene lost 3 bases and the J gene lost 2 bases, with 14 bases spanning the gap. Germline V gene lookup returns CDR1 SGDLS and CDR2 YYNGEE. The length of the CDR3 is 15 residues. CDR3 in DNA: TGTGCCAGCAGCGAGGCGATGGGACACAACACTGAAGCTTTCTTT. It is translated as CASSEAMGHNTEAFF. Supplemented by reference TRBV9 and TRBJ1-1, the full variable domain reads DSGVTQTPKHLITATGQRVTLRCSPRSGDLSVYWYQQSLDQGLQFLIQYYNGEERAKGNILERFSAQQFPDLHSELNLSSLELGDSALYFCASSEAMGHNTEAFFGQGTRLTVV.

The V gene is TRBV2, the J gene TRBJ1-6; possibly TRBD1 for D (5 bases). CDR3 length: 13 residues. Germline values: CDR1 SNHLY, CDR2 FYNNEI. V was pared by 7 bases and J by 7 bases, with 11 bases between. CDR3 loop: CASNMGQNSPLHF. CDR3 DNA: TGTGCCAGCAACATGGGGCAAAATTCACCCCTCCACTTT.

This sequence joins TRBV4-1 and TRBJ2-2, with 8 nucleotides matching TRBD2. Trimming at V came to 1 base and at J to 4 bases, leaving 8 bases not matched to a gene. There are 17 residues in the CDR3. Germline V gene sequence: CDR1 MGHRA, CDR2 YSYEKL. CDR3 residues: CASSQGRLAGPTGELFF. The CDR3 DNA reads as TGCGCCAGCAGCCAAGGCAGGCTAGCGGGCCCCACCGGGGAGCTGTTTTTT.

The chain combines TRBV28 with TRBJ2-2, with D possibly being TRBD1 (6 bases). V lost 6 bases and J lost 4, with 18 bases in between. Germline V gene data show CDR1 as MDHEN and CDR2 as SYDVKM. CDR3 length: 16 amino acids. The CDR3 loop reads CASSPQGTSGTGELFF. The CDR3 bases are TGTGCCAGCAGCCCCCAGGGGACGAGCGGCACCGGGGAGCTGTTTTTT.